One and the same sample provided the 25 T cell receptor beta chains below, sequenced in a study of regulatory T cells in long-lasting Graves disease (dated by TCRdb to the early 2020s). The time point label on this specimen signifies: persistent/refractory GD, antithyroid drugs over 5 years with positive TRAb. For both TCR sequencing and RNA sequencing, RNA was extracted from PBMCs using TRIzol. The receptor library was made with multiplex PCR. The instrument given in TCRdb is Illumina HiSeq 4000. CDR3 regions were amplified by Arm-PCR with iRepertoire HTBI primers to construct TCR beta libraries. TCRdb trimmed the raw reads at Q25, called clones with MiXCR and kept productive beta chains. Duplicate CDR3 protein sequences are folded into a single record with the most common DNA and genes. The sample table lists about 470,000 distinct CDR3 sequences, around 20% of them with a count of one. In total, the top ten clones hold 6.5% to 8% of the sample.

This material consisted of peripheral blood mononuclear cells (PBMCs), taken when the disease was refractory, from a patient treated with antithyroid drugs. These receptors all come from a female donor with Graves disease.

At least ten counts were recorded for this clonotype. The CDR3 loop is CASSSTSGRAYEQYF. The CDR3 DNA reads TGCGCCAGCAGCTCCACTAGCGGGAGAGCCTACGAGCAGTACTTC. The chain employs TRBV5-1 and TRBJ2-7, with 11 positions matching TRBD2. The CDR3 totals 15 residues. Germline V lookup: CDR1 SGHRS, CDR2 YFSETQ. V trimming: 3 bases; J trimming: 2 bases; junction bases outside the gene matches: 4.

This clonotype has at least ten counts. V usage is TRBV10-3 and J usage is TRBJ1-1, with TRBD1 matching over 8 bases. The CDR3 loop spans 14 amino acids. Germline V gene data show CDR1 as ENHRY and CDR2 as SYGVKD. V trimming: 3 bases; J trimming: 12 bases; junction bases outside the gene matches: 12. The CDR3 nucleotides are TGTGCCATCAGTGATCTGGGACAGGCGCTAGGTCCTTTCTTT. This encodes CAISDLGQALGPFF.

In regard to this clonotype: This likely came from a read error, as a far larger clone is one base away. The chain has TRBV7-9 and TRBJ2-5, with 9 bases lining up with TRBD2. CDR3 size: 16 residues. Looked up from germline, CDR1 is SEHNR and CDR2 is FQNEAQ (reference sequence). Unmatched junction bases numbered 6, after V lost 0 bases and J lost 4 bases. Here the CDR3 DNA reads TGTGCCAGCAGCTTAGCGAGCGGGAGGATTGGAGAGACCCAGTACTTC. Residues: CASSLASGRIGETQYF. Combining the CDR3 with reference TRBV7-9 and TRBJ2-5 gives the whole variable domain DTGVSQNPRHKITKRGQNVTFRCDPISEHNRLYWYRQTLGQGPEFLTYFQNEAQLEKSRLLSDRFSAERPKGSFSTLEIQRTEQGDSAMYLCASSLASGRIGETQYFGPGTRLLVL.

This rearrangement joins TRBV5-6 to TRBJ1-1; 9 bases agree with TRBD1. V shed 0 bases, J shed 4 bases, and the junction held 4 bases outside the gene matches. The CDR3 has 15 residues. The germline V gene encodes CDR1 SGHDT and CDR2 YYEEEE. The CDR3 sequence is CASSLEGTGFTEAFF. CDR3 DNA sequence: TGTGCCAGCAGCTTGGAAGGGACAGGGTTCACTGAAGCTTTCTTT.

This chain joins TRBV19 and TRBJ2-7; 7 nucleotides line up with TRBD2. Unmatched junction bases numbered 9, after V lost 3 bases and J lost 4 bases. The CDR3 loop spans 15 amino acids. Per the germline V gene, CDR1 is LNHDA and CDR2 is SQIVND (reference sequence). CDR3 region: CASSIFSAGEYEQYF. The CDR3 DNA follows: TGTGCCAGTAGTATTTTCTCGGCGGGAGAATACGAGCAGTACTTC. The full variable domain, with the rest looked up from reference TRBV19 and TRBJ2-7, is DGGITQSPKYLFRKEGQNVTLSCEQNLNHDAMYWYRQDPGQGLRLIYYSQIVNDFQKGDIAEGYSVSREKKESFPLTVTSAQKNPTAFYLCASSIFSAGEYEQYFGPGTRLTVT.

This clonotype was recorded many times. A much larger clonotype is one base distant, so this may be a read error. The chain employs TRBV28 and TRBJ1-5, with D unresolved. Trimming took 1 base from V and 3 from J, leaving 7 bases between them. Germline CDR1 MDHEN, CDR2 SYDVKM. This CDR3 has 14 residues. CDR3 loop: CASSLFGYNQPQHF. The CDR3 DNA reads TGTGCCAGCAGTTTATTCGGTTACAATCAGCCCCAGCATTTT.

This rearrangement joins TRBV6-2 or TRBV6-3 to TRBJ2-3, with 10 bases matching TRBD1. Per germline, CDR1 MNHEY and CDR2 SVGEGT. The CDR3 runs to 17 residues. V shed 2 bases, J shed 1 base, and the junction held 6 bases outside the gene matches. The CDR3 DNA follows: TGTGCCAGCAGTTACAGGCGGGGGACAGGGGGCACAGATACGCAGTATTTT. Its translation: CASSYRRGTGGTDTQYF.

The V gene is TRBV4-1, the J gene TRBJ1-1; no reliable D call. V was cut by 2 bases and J by 0 bases, with 7 bases left in between. This CDR3 comprises 14 residues. Germline CDR1 reads MGHRA; CDR2 reads YSYEKL. CDR3 in DNA: TGCGCCAGCAGCCAATTGCAGATGAACACTGAAGCTTTCTTT. This translates into CASSQLQMNTEAFF.

The CDR3 region has the DNA TGTGCCAGCAGTTCGGGACTAGCGGGACTCTACGAGCAGTACTTC. This gives the protein CASSSGLAGLYEQYF. The rearrangement joins TRBV27 to TRBJ2-7, with TRBD2 matching over 13 bases. The V gene's germline CDR1 is MNHEY and CDR2 SMNVEV (reference sequence). The V segment lost 4 bases and the J segment 3 bases; nucleotides outside the gene matches: 3. The CDR3 sequence is 15 residues long.

This clonotype has ten or more counts. V usage is TRBV2 and J usage is TRBJ2-2; 9 bases fit TRBD2. The CDR3 runs to 16 residues. In germline, CDR1 is SNHLY, CDR2 FYNNEI. Trimming cost V 3 bases and J 6 bases; bases outside gene matches: 8. The CDR3 nucleotides are TGTGCCAGCAGTGAGGGCAGCGGGAGGTGGCCCGGGGAGCTGTTTTTT. The encoded protein is CASSEGSGRWPGELFF.

This clonotype has a handful of counts. This chain joins TRBV9 and TRBJ2-2; D unresolved. Trimming shortened V by 0 bases and J by 6 bases, and 9 bases separated the two germline ends. Germline V gives CDR1 SGDLS, CDR2 YYNGEE. This CDR3 spans 14 amino acids. The CDR3 nucleotides read TGTGCCAGCAGCGTAGACCCCACCGCCGGGGAGCTGTTTTTT. It specifies CASSVDPTAGELFF.

The table lists this clonotype with a count of one. This sequence joins TRBV7-2 and TRBJ1-6; TRBD1 might be the D (5 bases). Germline CDR1 and CDR2: SGHTA and FQGNSA. CDR3 length: 15 residues. Between the trimmed V and J ends, which lost 1 base and 9 bases, there was a span of 13 bases. The CDR3 sequence is CASSLGGYNTSPLHF. CDR3 coding DNA: TGTGCCAGCAGCTTAGGGGGGTACAACACTTCACCCCTCCACTTT. Using reference TRBV7-2 and TRBJ1-6 for the parts outside the CDR3, the full variable domain is GAGVSQSPSNKVTEKGKDVELRCDPISGHTALYWYRQSLGQGLEFLIYFQGNSAPDKSGLPSDRFSAERTGGSVSTLTIQRTQQEDSAVYLCASSLGGYNTSPLHFGNGTRLTVT.

This clonotype has ten or more counts. The chain combines TRBV7-9 with TRBJ1-2; D not certain. The germline V gene has CDR1 SEHNR and CDR2 FQNEAQ (reference sequence). The CDR3 has 14 amino acids. With 2 bases removed from V and 3 bases from J, the gap between germline ends came to 10 bases. In DNA form, the CDR3 reads TGTGCCAGCAGCTTAAGTGGCAAACACTATGGCTACACCTTC. Protein sequence: CASSLSGKHYGYTF.

This clonotype was detected ten times or more. The rearrangement joins TRBV6-1 to TRBJ1-2; D unresolved. V lost 2 bases and J lost 2, with 9 bases in between. The CDR3 contains 14 residues. Germline values: CDR1 MNHNS, CDR2 SASEGT. The CDR3 sequence is CASSESGTNYGYTF. In nucleotides, the CDR3 is TGTGCCAGCAGTGAATCAGGAACGAACTATGGCTACACCTTC.

This clonotype was detected once. The V call is TRBV20-1, the J call TRBJ1-4, with D unresolved. Trimming cost V 8 bases and J 4 bases, with 14 bases left between them. The CDR3 has 13 residues. Germline CDR1 is DFQATT and CDR2 is SNEGSKA (reference sequence). The DNA of the CDR3 is TGCAGTACTGGTGCGTGGGGTAATGAAAAACTGTTTTTT. Translated: CSTGAWGNEKLFF.

This chain connects TRBV15 to TRBJ2-7, with 7 bases matching TRBD1. With V trimmed by 1 base and J by 0 bases, 18 bases remained unmatched. From germline, CDR1 is LNHNV and CDR2 YYDKDF (reference sequence). This CDR3 spans 20 amino acids. The CDR3 sequence is CATSRGLRVGTARYSYEQYF. The CDR3 nucleotides are TGTGCCACCAGCAGAGGGTTAAGGGTAGGGACAGCCCGATACTCCTACGAGCAGTACTTC.

This chain joins TRBV20-1 and TRBJ2-7, with 8 bases aligning to TRBD2. The CDR3 has 15 residues. The V and J ends lost 3 bases and 3 bases, in that order; junction bases with no gene match: 10. Germline V CDR1 and CDR2: DFQATT, SNEGSKA (reference sequence). The DNA for the CDR3 is TGCAGTGCTAGTCGCGCGGGAGGTATAGACTACGAGCAGTACTTC. Amino acids: CSASRAGGIDYEQYF.

The chain uses TRBV6-2 or TRBV6-3 and TRBJ2-2; 9 bases line up with TRBD1. CDR3 size: 16 residues. Unmatched junction bases numbered 8, after V lost 5 bases and J lost 4 bases. CDR1 and CDR2 from the germline V gene are MNHEY and SVGEGT. CDR3 in amino acids: CASSGGTGRVTGELFF. The CDR3 region has the DNA TGTGCCAGCAGTGGGGGGACAGGGCGGGTCACCGGGGAGCTGTTTTTT.

This clonotype was detected many times. The rearrangement links TRBV6-1 to TRBJ1-5; 12 nucleotides align to TRBD1. The germline V gene encodes CDR1 MNHNS and CDR2 SASEGT. The CDR3 has 16 amino acids. V lost 6 bases to trimming and J lost 2 bases; unmatched junction nucleotides: 5. The CDR3, as DNA: TGTGCCAGCAGCTTGGGACAGGGGGCTGGCAATCAGCCCCAGCATTTT. It translates to CASSLGQGAGNQPQHF.

A few counts support this clonotype. The J gene is TRBJ2-5, the V gene TRBV19, with D possibly TRBD1 on 5 matching bases. This CDR3 is built from 13 residues. Germline CDR1 is LNHDA and CDR2 is SQIVND (reference sequence). Trimming shortened V by 6 bases and J by 8 bases, and 16 bases separated the two germline ends. In nucleotides, the CDR3 is TGTGCCAGTAGCACAGCACGACAGCCCACCCAGTACTTC. Translating gives CASSTARQPTQYF.

This chain uses TRBV25-1 with TRBJ1-6, with D possibly matching TRBD1 (6 bases). Trimming stripped 2 bases from V and 8 bases from J, with 13 bases between. This CDR3 has 15 residues. Germline V CDR1 and CDR2: MGHDK, SYGVNS. In DNA form, the CDR3 reads TGTGCCAGCAGTGAACCCAGGGGTGGGGATTCACCCCTCCACTTT. As protein: CASSEPRGGDSPLHF.

This clonotype showed up many times. The V call is TRBV12-3 or TRBV12-4, the J call TRBJ2-5; D ambiguous. Deletions cut 5 bases from V and 5 bases from J, with 6 bases between. The CDR3 is 11 amino acids. CDR3 bases: TGTGCCAGCAGTATGAGGGAGACCCAGTACTTC. Translating it yields CASSMRETQYF.

This clonotype showed up many times. The rearrangement links TRBV3-1 to TRBJ1-1, with 9 bases fitting TRBD1. The J segment lost 0 bases and the V segment lost 4 bases, leaving 6 bases of the junction unmatched. From germline, CDR1 is LGHDT and CDR2 YNNKEL (reference sequence). CDR3 length equals 16 residues. The CDR3 DNA reads as TGTGCCAGCAGCCTAACAGGGGGCGGCATGAACACTGAAGCTTTCTTT. This encodes CASSLTGGGMNTEAFF.

V is TRBV6-2 or TRBV6-3 and J is TRBJ1-6; a weak D match, TRBD1 (6 bases). V was cut by 7 bases and J by 9 bases, with 22 bases left in between. The CDR3 sequence is 16 residues long. Looked up from germline, CDR1 is MNHEY and CDR2 is SVGEGT. The CDR3 nucleotides are TGTGCCAGCACTGACCCGGCTATGAGGGGGGTTTCACCCCTCCACTTT. Translating gives CASTDPAMRGVSPLHF.

The chain combines TRBV20-1 with TRBJ2-7; D uncertain. Germline lookup yields CDR1 DFQATT and CDR2 SNEGSKA (reference sequence). V was cut by 1 base and J by 4 bases, with 11 bases left in between. This CDR3 comprises 13 residues. CDR3 amino acids: CSARAPSQYEQYF. The CDR3 nucleotides are TGCAGTGCTAGAGCCCCATCCCAGTACGAGCAGTACTTC.